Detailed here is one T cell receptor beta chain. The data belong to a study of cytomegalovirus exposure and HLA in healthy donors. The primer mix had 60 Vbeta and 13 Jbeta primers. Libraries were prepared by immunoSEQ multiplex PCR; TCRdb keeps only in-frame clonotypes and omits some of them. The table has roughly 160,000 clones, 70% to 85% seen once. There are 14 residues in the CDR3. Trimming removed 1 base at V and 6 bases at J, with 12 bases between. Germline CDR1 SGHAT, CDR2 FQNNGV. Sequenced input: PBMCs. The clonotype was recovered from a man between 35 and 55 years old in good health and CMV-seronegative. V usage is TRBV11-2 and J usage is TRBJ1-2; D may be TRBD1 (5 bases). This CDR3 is CASSLGAGSHGYTF. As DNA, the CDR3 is TGTGCCAGCAGCTTAGGGGCAGGGTCTCATGGCTACACCTTC.